This entry concerns a single T cell receptor (beta chain). The antigen remains undetermined. The naive CD8 population came from CD45RO-negative cells selected for CCR7, without terminally differentiated effector memory CD45RA+ cells. Donation came from healthy HIV-negative adults that had no recent acute infections or vaccinations. Clones were read by immunoSEQ multiplex PCR, and TCRdb kept only the in-frame ones, dropping some. The table shows about 680,000 clones, with roughly nine tenths occurring only once. These data are taken from a study of shared clonotypes between healthy human individuals. Study as a whole: Each donor's CD4 naive and CD4 memory cells filled three plates apiece, CD8 naive two, and CD8 memory one.

Study outcomes and limitations: Generation probabilities of non-shared clonotypes were lower (relative to those shared by all four donors).

This CDR3 is built from 16 residues. J lost 6 bases, V lost 5 bases, and 9 bases had no gene match. CDR1 and CDR2 from the germline V gene are SGHTA and FQGNSA. The chain has TRBV7-2 and TRBJ2-2; TRBD1 aligns across 10 bases. This TCR came from a man younger than 40 in good health. Sequenced input: naive CD8+ T cells sorted from blood. The CDR3 spells CASSPRDRGVAGELFF. CDR3 nucleotide sequence: TGTGCCAGCAGCCCCAGGGACAGGGGAGTAGCCGGGGAGCTGTTTTTT.